This TCR beta chain was identified in a study of blood T cell repertoires in COVID-19. Study information: Samples representing acute and convalescent COVID-19 were sourced from the United States, Italy and Spain. Nucleic acid was either cDNA or gDNA, and it came from T cells, B-cell-depleted T cells, or PBMCs.

Of note for this clone: Other DNA sequences in the same sample also yield this CDR3.

This CDR3 is built from 12 residues. Germline V gene data show CDR1 as MDHEN and CDR2 as SYDVKM. V lost 6 bases and J lost 0, with 5 bases in between. Original methodology: Reference gene primer amplification gave estimated nucleated cell counts. Produced via immunoSEQ multiplex PCR; TCRdb's table is partial and in-frame only. The DNA gave D and trimming, while V, J and clone size come from that table. The sample contains over 25,000 clones, about 85% of which appear only once. V usage is TRBV28 and J usage is TRBJ1-2, with D unresolved. The sequencing input was peripheral blood. The clonotype was recovered from a woman aged 55-69 years with active COVID-19. The CDR3 reads CASRATNYGYTF. Written as DNA, the CDR3 is TGTGCCAGCAGGGCCACTAACTATGGCTACACCTTC.